The next 22 T cell receptor beta chains were all read from a single sample in a study of T-cell reconstitution after alpha-beta-depleted transplantation in children. Preparation of the TCRbeta library involved a method that used unique molecular identifiers. TCRdb itself ran the PCR reads through MiXCR, one entry per CDR3 protein. The table lists 240,000 or so distinct CDR3 sequences, approximately 8% of them singletons. The input for sequencing was PBMCs, mostly from graft donor cells, taken 180 days after TCRalphabeta/CD19-depleted stem cell transplant. All receptors come from a male patient younger than 18 who had a stem cell transplant for acute lymphoblastic leukemia, so the T cells may come from the graft donor.

This clonotype has a count of ten or more. The V and J genes are TRBV19 and TRBJ1-5; D not resolved. The CDR3 is made up of 12 amino acids. Looked up from germline, CDR1 is LNHDA and CDR2 is SQIVND (reference sequence). Trimming left V 0 bases short and J 10 bases short, with 7 bases between. CDR3 DNA sequence: TGTGCCAGTAGTATAGAGGGAGGACCCCAGCATTTT. It specifies CASSIEGGPQHF.

This clonotype was recorded many times. This rearrangement joins TRBV15 to TRBJ2-6, with D unclear. The CDR3 is 17 amino acids. Per germline, CDR1 LNHNV and CDR2 YYDKDF (reference sequence). Trimming took off 1 base at V and 0 bases at J, with 10 bases between the two ends. The CDR3 nucleotides read TGTGCCACCAGCAGAGGGCCAGCTCCCTCTGGGGCCAACGTCCTGACTTTC. Its translation: CATSRGPAPSGANVLTF.

This clonotype was seen repeatedly, ten times or more. The chain joins TRBV29-1 to TRBJ1-1; D is uncertain. Germline lookup yields CDR1 SQVTM and CDR2 ANQGSEA. CDR3 length: 12 amino acids. V was pared by 8 bases and J by 1 base, with 11 bases between. CDR3 nucleotide sequence: TGCAGCACCCCCGGGCAGAACACTGAAGCTTTCTTT. It codes for CSTPGQNTEAFF.

This clonotype was detected a few times. V is TRBV20-1 and J is TRBJ1-6; 8 bases are a match to TRBD1. V gave up 1 base and J gave up 14 bases; unmatched junction bases: 13. The CDR3 runs 15 residues. Germline V gene sequence: CDR1 DFQATT, CDR2 SNEGSKA (reference sequence). CDR3 sequence (DNA): TGCAGTGCTAGAGGACAGGGGCGTCAGGCTGAGGCCCTCCACTTT. It specifies CSARGQGRQAEALHF.

This clonotype showed up many times. The J gene is TRBJ2-3, the V gene TRBV7-3; D is ambiguous. The CDR3 is 15 residues long. The germline V and J ends were trimmed by 5 bases and 0 bases, with 12 bases remaining between them. Germline-derived CDR1 and CDR2 are SGHTA and FQGTGA. CDR3 nucleotide sequence: TGTGCCAGCAGCCCCCGCAAGGCTAGCACAGATACGCAGTATTTT. The encoded protein is CASSPRKASTDTQYF.

There are many counts of this clonotype. The chain recombines TRBV4-2 with TRBJ2-1; D not resolved. Germline V gives CDR1 LGHNA, CDR2 YNFKEQ. CDR3 size: 16 residues. V dropped 0 bases and J dropped 4 bases, with 13 bases sitting between them. The CDR3 here is CASSQDATGPYNEQFF. CDR3 coding DNA: TGTGCCAGCAGCCAAGATGCTACGGGTCCTTACAATGAGCAGTTCTTC.

This clonotype was detected only once. Possible read error: a much larger clone is one base away. The gene calls are TRBV6-1 and TRBJ2-3; 11 nucleotides align to TRBD2. Trimming removed 5 bases from V and 4 bases from J; junction bases left unmatched: 5. Germline V gene lookup returns CDR1 MNHNS and CDR2 SASEGT. The CDR3 totals 15 residues. Here the CDR3 DNA reads TGTGCCAGCAGTCCGACTAGCGGGGCACCAGATACGCAGTATTTT. Amino acid sequence: CASSPTSGAPDTQYF.

This clonotype occurred many times. The chain is built from TRBV20-1 and TRBJ1-1; D is undetermined. The germline gives CDR1 DFQATT, CDR2 SNEGSKA (reference sequence). The ends were cut back, 3 bases at V and 5 bases at J, with 4 bases in the middle. The CDR3 has 10 residues. The CDR3 DNA sequence: TGCAGTGCTAGCAGGACTGAAGCTTTCTTT. This sequence encodes CSASRTEAFF.

This clonotype has a count of ten or more. The CDR3 DNA reads TGTGCCAGCACCTTTGCCGTAGGGGCCCTGAATCCCCTATACGAGCAGTACTTC. Translated: CASTFAVGALNPLYEQYF. The chain links TRBV5-5 to TRBJ2-7, with a tentative D call TRBD1 (5 bases). CDR3 length equals 18 residues. V lost 6 bases, J lost 4 bases, and 29 bases lay in between. CDR1 is SGHKS and CDR2 is YYEKEE in the germline V gene (reference sequence).

This clonotype occurred many times. V is TRBV9 and J is TRBJ2-5, with D perhaps assigned TRBD1 or TRBD2 (5 bases each). The V and J ends lost 3 bases and 0 bases respectively, with 12 bases between them. Germline CDR1 and CDR2: SGDLS and YYNGEE. The CDR3 length is 15 residues. CDR3 amino acids: CASSEFRGYQETQYF. In nucleotides, the CDR3 is TGTGCCAGCAGCGAGTTCCGGGGCTACCAAGAGACCCAGTACTTC.

This clonotype was counted many times. The chain has TRBV15 and TRBJ2-1; D is possibly TRBD1 (6 bases). The germline V gene has CDR1 LNHNV and CDR2 YYDKDF (reference sequence). V lost 0 bases to trimming and J lost 7 bases, with 10 bases between them. The CDR3 length is 14 residues. CDR3 coding DNA: TGTGCCACCAGCAGAGATCGGCAGGGGAATGAGCAGTTCTTC. Translation gives CATSRDRQGNEQFF.

This clonotype was recorded many times. The chain links TRBV14 to TRBJ1-1; no firm D call. Trimming removed 4 bases at V and 3 bases at J, with 3 bases between. Germline loops: CDR1 SGHDN, CDR2 FVKESK. The CDR3 sequence is 11 residues long. This CDR3 is CASSRYTEAFF. CDR3 nucleotides: TGTGCCAGCAGCCGCTACACTGAAGCTTTCTTT.

This clonotype was counted ten times or more. V usage is TRBV20-1 and J usage is TRBJ1-2; D not resolved. Deletions cut 1 base from V and 8 bases from J, with 20 bases between. Germline V CDR1 and CDR2: DFQATT, SNEGSKA (reference sequence). The CDR3 loop spans 15 amino acids. CDR3 sequence: CSARVPTSGAEGYTF. Here the CDR3 DNA reads TGCAGTGCTAGAGTTCCGACAAGCGGCGCGGAGGGCTACACCTTC.

This clonotype came up many times. This chain uses TRBV28 with TRBJ1-1; D is unclear. Deletions cut 3 bases from V and 2 bases from J, with 13 bases between. The CDR3 is 15 residues long. Germline CDR1 is MDHEN and CDR2 is SYDVKM. The chain's CDR3 is CASSFGWVGNTEAFF. Written as DNA, the CDR3 is TGTGCCAGCAGTTTCGGCTGGGTTGGAAACACTGAAGCTTTCTTT.

This clonotype was picked up many times. The chain has TRBV6-1 and TRBJ2-5, with a possible D match to TRBD1 (6 bases). The CDR3 loop spans 14 amino acids. The V end was cut by 8 bases, the J end by 1 base, with 14 bases between. Germline V gives CDR1 MNHNS, CDR2 SASEGT. CDR3 coding DNA: TGTGCCAGCTCCCTCGGACAGACCCAAGAGACCCAGTACTTC. Translated: CASSLGQTQETQYF.

This clonotype was found many times. V gene TRBV18 combines with J gene TRBJ2-3; D gene unclear. Germline V gives CDR1 KGHSH, CDR2 LQKENI. The CDR3 is made up of 16 amino acids. V was trimmed by 3 bases and J by 4 bases, leaving 17 bases between them. CDR3: CASSPGRSLSADTQYF. DNA of the CDR3: TGTGCCAGCTCACCTGGAAGGTCCCTGAGCGCAGATACGCAGTATTTT.

The chain combines TRBV11-2 with TRBJ1-4, with TRBD1 matching 9 bases. Losses at the gene ends were 5 bases for V and 8 bases for J; bases not matched to a gene: 18. Germline loops: CDR1 SGHAT, CDR2 FQNNGV. The CDR3 contains 18 residues. The CDR3 protein is CASSLTSGQGGPREKLFF. The DNA of the CDR3 is TGTGCCAGCAGCCTAACTTCGGGACAGGGAGGACCGAGGGAAAAACTGTTTTTT.

The sample holds many counts of this clonotype. This chain uses TRBV12-3 or TRBV12-4 with TRBJ1-2, with TRBD1 matching 7 bases. V shed 5 bases and J 4 bases; nucleotides not matched to a gene: 7. This CDR3 comprises 14 residues. In nucleotides, the CDR3 is TGTGCCAGCAGTCCCTCAGGGGGGGGCTATGGCTACACCTTC. It yields the protein CASSPSGGGYGYTF.

This clonotype was recorded many times. CDR3: CASSQYSDTQYF. The CDR3, as DNA: TGCGCCAGCAGCCAGTATTCAGATACGCAGTATTTT. This chain connects TRBV5-1 to TRBJ2-3; the D is unclear. This CDR3 contains 12 residues. V lost 4 bases, J lost 4 bases, and 7 bases lay in between. The germline V gene encodes CDR1 SGHRS and CDR2 YFSETQ.

This clonotype was detected ten times or more. The chain links TRBV7-9 to TRBJ2-1, with 7 bases lining up with TRBD2. The V gene end was trimmed by 6 bases and the J gene end by 13 bases; junction bases not matched to a gene: 9. Germline V lookup: CDR1 SEHNR, CDR2 FQNEAQ (reference sequence). The CDR3 consists of 12 residues. CDR3 bases: TGTGCCAGCAGGAGTCTAGCGGCGGCTCAGTTCTTC. Its translation: CASRSLAAAQFF.

This clonotype was found a few times. The gene calls are TRBV28 and TRBJ1-5; D uncertain. Trimming shortened V by 4 bases and J by 11 bases, and 15 bases separated the two germline ends. CDR1 MDHEN and CDR2 SYDVKM come from the germline V gene. There are 13 residues in the CDR3. The CDR3 region is CASSSEHGWTQHF. The CDR3 coding sequence is TGTGCCAGCAGTTCCGAACACGGGTGGACCCAGCATTTT.

About this clonotype: Since a much larger clone is just one base distant, this may be a read error. This chain uses TRBV28 with TRBJ2-2, with 11 bases fitting TRBD1. Germline V gene data show CDR1 as MDHEN and CDR2 as SYDVKM. The CDR3 length is 15 residues. CDR3 coding DNA: TGTGCCAGCAGCACAGGGACAGGGGGTACCGGGGGGCTGTTTTTT. Translated: CASSTGTGGTGGLFF.